A selection of T cell receptor beta chains follows, all from one sample in a study of OX40 agonist ivuxolimab in advanced cancers. This table comes from immunoSEQ multiplex PCR, and its TCRdb copy is limited to in-frame clones, with some not included. The repertoire consists of roughly 64,000 clones, with 80% to 90% occurring once and the leading ten covering 13% to 15%. Sequenced here: CD4+ or CD8+ T cells sorted from blood, sampled in a trial of the OX40 agonist ivuxolimab. The source is an adult with an advanced solid tumor such as melanoma, head and neck, liver or kidney cancer. Each CDR3 is given with its conserved first and last residue. The order of the fields is D gene, J gene, clone size, V gene, CDR3 protein, CDR3 DNA. D genes are given only for firm matches. Expanded clones are given a class, and other clones once, few, many or no size at all.

D: NA
J: TRBJ2-3
size: NA
V: TRBV7-6
CDR3: CASSSGRRDTQYF
DNA: TGTGCCAGCAGCTCTGGGAGGCGGGATACGCAGTATTTT

D: NA
J: TRBJ2-5
size: NA
V: TRBV19
CDR3: CASSMWTDETQYF
DNA: TGTGCCAGTAGTATGTGGACAGACGAGACCCAGTACTTC

D: NA
J: TRBJ2-7
size: NA
V: TRBV7-9
CDR3: CASSATGSYEQYF
DNA: TGTGCCAGCAGCGCGACAGGTAGCTACGAGCAGTACTTC

D: TRBD1
J: TRBJ1-1
size: NA
V: TRBV6-1
CDR3: CASSEGLGQLNTEAFF
DNA: TGTGCCAGCAGTGAAGGATTGGGACAGCTAAACACTGAAGCTTTCTTT

D: NA
J: TRBJ2-1
size: NA
V: TRBV10-3
CDR3: CAILAYNEQFF
DNA: TGTGCCATCTTGGCTTACAATGAGCAGTTCTTC

D: TRBD2
J: TRBJ2-3
size: NA
V: TRBV7-8
CDR3: CASSPVASGGTDTQYF
DNA: TGTGCCAGCAGTCCAGTGGCTAGCGGGGGCACAGATACGCAGTATTTT

D: TRBD2
J: TRBJ2-1
size: NA
V: TRBV4-1
CDR3: CASSQAPGGYNEQFF
DNA: TGCGCCAGCAGCCAAGCTCCGGGGGGGTACAATGAGCAGTTCTTC

D: TRBD1
J: TRBJ2-2
size: NA
V: TRBV27
CDR3: CASKQGGGELFF
DNA: TGTGCCAGCAAACAGGGGGGCGGGGAGCTGTTTTTT

D: NA
J: TRBJ2-5
size: NA
V: TRBV7-9
CDR3: CASSLAPKETQYF
DNA: TGTGCCAGCAGCTTAGCCCCCAAAGAGACCCAGTACTTC

D: TRBD1
J: TRBJ2-7
size: NA
V: TRBV5-4
CDR3: CASRQQGILYEQYF
DNA: TGTGCCAGCAGACAACAGGGGATCTTATACGAGCAGTACTTC

D: NA
J: TRBJ2-1
size: NA
V: TRBV9
CDR3: CASSARGEQFF
DNA: TGTGCCAGCAGCGCCAGGGGTGAGCAGTTCTTC

D: TRBD1
J: TRBJ2-4
size: NA
V: TRBV27
CDR3: CASSLRGLAKNIQYF
DNA: TGTGCCAGCAGTTTAAGGGGGCTAGCCAAAAACATTCAGTACTTC

D: TRBD2
J: TRBJ2-1
size: NA
V: TRBV19
CDR3: CASRTSGSPQEQFF
DNA: TGTGCCAGTAGGACTAGCGGGTCTCCTCAAGAGCAGTTCTTC

D: TRBD1
J: TRBJ2-7
size: NA
V: TRBV7-9
CDR3: CASRPWTGPSYEQYF
DNA: TGTGCCAGCAGACCCTGGACAGGACCTTCCTACGAGCAGTACTTC

D: TRBD1
J: TRBJ1-2
size: NA
V: TRBV7-9
CDR3: CASSLWDRGSGYTF
DNA: TGTGCCAGCAGCTTATGGGACAGGGGCAGTGGCTACACCTTC

D: TRBD1
J: TRBJ2-5
size: NA
V: TRBV5-5
CDR3: CASSGQGQETQYF
DNA: TGTGCCAGCAGCGGACAGGGCCAAGAGACCCAGTACTTC

D: TRBD1
J: TRBJ2-7
size: NA
V: TRBV5-1
CDR3: CASSLLGQGYYEQYF
DNA: TGCGCCAGCAGCTTGCTGGGACAGGGCTACTACGAGCAGTACTTC

D: NA
J: TRBJ2-1
size: NA
V: TRBV18
CDR3: CASSPVDQANEQFF
DNA: TGTGCCAGCTCACCAGTGGACCAAGCAAATGAGCAGTTCTTC

D: NA
J: TRBJ1-1
size: NA
V: TRBV10-2
CDR3: CASSESQTEAFF
DNA: TGCGCCAGCAGTGAGTCACAGACTGAAGCTTTCTTT

D: TRBD1
J: TRBJ1-5
size: NA
V: TRBV7-6
CDR3: CASSLQTGLGGQPQHF
DNA: TGTGCCAGCAGCTTGCAGACAGGGTTGGGGGGTCAGCCCCAGCATTTT

D: TRBD2
J: TRBJ2-3
size: NA
V: TRBV5-6
CDR3: CASSRTSGGAQYF
DNA: TGTGCCAGCAGTCGGACTAGCGGGGGGGCGCAGTATTTT

D: NA
J: TRBJ2-1
size: NA
V: TRBV9
CDR3: CASSAGDGPSNEQFF
DNA: TGTGCCAGCAGCGCCGGGGACGGTCCATCCAATGAGCAGTTCTTC

D: NA
J: TRBJ2-3
size: NA
V: TRBV19
CDR3: CASRATGTEYRRTQYF
DNA: TGTGCCAGTAGAGCGACCGGGACGGAATACAGAAGGACGCAGTATTTT

D: NA
J: TRBJ2-1
size: NA
V: TRBV29-1
CDR3: CSVEVVYNEQFF
DNA: TGCAGCGTTGAGGTGGTGTACAATGAGCAGTTCTTC

D: TRBD2
J: TRBJ2-7
size: NA
V: TRBV9
CDR3: CASSVSGTVALYEQYF
DNA: TGTGCCAGCAGCGTTAGCGGGACGGTGGCCCTCTACGAGCAGTACTTC

D: TRBD2
J: TRBJ2-1
size: NA
V: TRBV6-1
CDR3: CASSEFGLAGYNEQFF
DNA: TGTGCCAGCAGTGAATTTGGGCTAGCGGGATACAATGAGCAGTTCTTC

D: NA
J: TRBJ1-2
size: NA
V: TRBV30
CDR3: CAWSVGHANYGYTF
DNA: TGTGCCTGGAGTGTAGGCCATGCTAACTATGGCTACACCTTC

D: NA
J: TRBJ2-2
size: few
V: TRBV13
CDR3: CASSGGLNTGELFF
DNA: TGTGCCAGCAGCGGGGGACTTAACACCGGGGAGCTGTTTTTT

D: NA
J: TRBJ2-3
size: NA
V: TRBV27
CDR3: CASLPWASTDTQYF
DNA: TGTGCCAGCCTCCCCTGGGCTAGCACAGATACGCAGTATTTT

D: NA
J: TRBJ2-1
size: NA
V: TRBV9
CDR3: CASSATTGTEQFF
DNA: TGTGCCAGCAGCGCCACGACCGGCACTGAGCAGTTCTTC

D: NA
J: TRBJ1-1
size: NA
V: TRBV7-8
CDR3: CASSLEDRPTEAFF
DNA: TGTGCCAGCAGCTTAGAAGACAGGCCGACTGAAGCTTTCTTT

D: TRBD2
J: TRBJ2-3
size: NA
V: TRBV19
CDR3: CASSAGGRGTDTQYF
DNA: TGTGCCAGTAGTGCGGGGGGGCGGGGCACAGATACGCAGTATTTT

D: NA
J: TRBJ1-2
size: NA
V: TRBV19
CDR3: CATTKGVSNYGYTF
DNA: TGTGCCACCACGAAGGGGGTATCGAACTATGGCTACACCTTC

D: NA
J: TRBJ1-3
size: NA
V: TRBV28
CDR3: CASSPQGGTGNTIYF
DNA: TGTGCCAGCAGTCCCCAAGGAGGGACTGGAAACACCATATATTTT

D: TRBD2
J: TRBJ2-7
size: NA
V: TRBV5-6
CDR3: CASSAGTSYEQYF
DNA: TGTGCCAGCAGCGCCGGGACTAGCTACGAGCAGTACTTC

D: TRBD2
J: TRBJ2-1
size: NA
V: TRBV11-2
CDR3: CASSLDPGLAWHEQFF
DNA: TGTGCCAGCAGCTTAGACCCGGGACTAGCGTGGCATGAGCAGTTCTTC

D: NA
J: TRBJ2-4
size: NA
V: TRBV29-1
CDR3: CSARSGRGAKNIQYF
DNA: TGCAGCGCCCGTTCGGGGCGGGGAGCCAAAAACATTCAGTACTTC

D: NA
J: TRBJ1-1
size: NA
V: TRBV27
CDR3: CASRSMRTGMNTEAFF
DNA: TGTGCCAGCAGGTCGATGAGGACGGGCATGAACACTGAAGCTTTCTTT

D: NA
J: TRBJ1-5
size: NA
V: TRBV27
CDR3: CASSSGYGQPQHF
DNA: TGTGCCAGCAGTTCAGGGTACGGTCAGCCCCAGCATTTT

D: NA
J: TRBJ2-1
size: NA
V: TRBV11-2
CDR3: CASRIGGGNNEQFF
DNA: TGTGCCAGCAGGATCGGCGGAGGGAACAATGAGCAGTTCTTC

D: NA
J: TRBJ2-7
size: NA
V: TRBV2
CDR3: CASRGAGPYEQYF
DNA: TGTGCCAGCAGGGGGGCGGGGCCCTACGAGCAGTACTTC

D: NA
J: TRBJ1-5
size: NA
V: TRBV4-1
CDR3: CASSQDGGQPQHF
DNA: TGCGCCAGCAGCCAAGATGGAGGTCAGCCCCAGCATTTT

D: NA
J: TRBJ2-5
size: once
V: TRBV29-1
CDR3: CSVEDPRDFPETQYF
DNA: TGCAGCGTTGAAGATCCAAGGGACTTCCCCGAGACCCAGTACTTC

D: TRBD1
J: TRBJ1-5
size: NA
V: TRBV19
CDR3: CAAQSGTALQPQHF
DNA: TGTGCCGCCCAATCCGGGACAGCCTTACAGCCCCAGCATTTT

D: TRBD1
J: TRBJ1-5
size: NA
V: TRBV19
CDR3: CASSYDRDADQPQHF
DNA: TGTGCCAGTAGTTACGACAGGGACGCGGATCAGCCCCAGCATTTT

D: NA
J: TRBJ2-7
size: NA
V: TRBV19
CDR3: CASREGYSYEQYF
DNA: TGTGCCAGTAGAGAGGGGTACTCCTACGAGCAGTACTTC

D: NA
J: TRBJ1-1
size: NA
V: TRBV13
CDR3: CASSPGGGALNTEAFF
DNA: TGTGCCAGCAGCCCGGGTGGGGGGGCTTTGAACACTGAAGCTTTCTTT

D: TRBD1
J: TRBJ2-1
size: NA
V: TRBV12-5
CDR3: CASGSPGQPNEQFF
DNA: TGTGCTAGTGGTTCGCCGGGACAGCCCAATGAGCAGTTCTTC

D: NA
J: TRBJ1-6
size: NA
V: TRBV6-1
CDR3: CASSEFEVGSYNSPLHF
DNA: TGTGCCAGCAGTGAATTCGAGGTTGGGTCCTATAATTCACCCCTCCACTTT

D: TRBD2
J: TRBJ2-1
size: NA
V: TRBV7-7
CDR3: CASSLVPSGYNEQFF
DNA: TGTGCCAGCAGCTTAGTCCCTAGCGGTTACAATGAGCAGTTCTTC

D: NA
J: TRBJ1-2
size: once
V: TRBV19
CDR3: CASRLTGPGGYTF
DNA: TGTGCCAGTAGACTGACAGGCCCGGGGGGCTACACCTTC